This is a list of T cell receptor beta chains from one sample in a study of shared clonotypes between healthy human individuals. The repertoire was sequenced with immunoSEQ multiplex PCR; TCRdb's copy has only in-frame clones and lacks some. This sample has a few hundred thousand clones, with 70% to 80% found just once. Sequenced: PBMCs. Receptor source: a woman in her 40s in good health. Some clones in this sample may be carry-over from other donors' samples. Both conserved end residues are trimmed from each CDR3.

v_call cdr3_aa
TRBV7-2 ASSLEISNEQY
TRBV6-6 ASSYEGGRETQY
TRBV4-1 ASSLGRGGDNEQF
TRBV7-8 ASSSPSGSRSYNEQF
TRBV28 ASSLYWSIIQY
TRBV2 ASRRTSGETQY
TRBV5-1 ASSLGLLLSTDTQY
TRBV19 ASSTQGLPGGRTEAF
TRBV10-2 ASSESGGASGNEQF
TRBV30 AWSADREDTEAF
TRBV5-1 ASSPRDPKETQY
TRBV9 ASSGTGSLYTGELF
TRBV6-1 ASLTDYNEKLF
TRBV5-5 ASSRTGVPNTGELF
TRBV4-1 ASGDYGYT
TRBV5-1 ASSARQGRSNEQF
TRBV4-1 ASSLSPGLADYNEQF
TRBV30 AWGEGGAGETQY
TRBV19 ASSISGGGLNIQY
TRBV5-1 ASSLVAGGSYGYT
TRBV10-2 ASTPDRAKGYT
TRBV15 ATSRGASAHYEQY
TRBV30 AWSVLGAGQPQH
TRBV9 ASSLTPMNTEAF
TRBV6-1 ASIGQRKSSYEQY
TRBV9 ASSAGLAEYNEQF
TRBV7-2 ASSVSGQGHEQY
TRBV19 ASSFGPGDTEAF
TRBV19 ASSVVPGQGSYEQY
TRBV28 ASSSLVGNTEAF
TRBV28 ASGEPAAGEQY